This T cell receptor (beta chain) was captured in a study of beta chain features in type 1 diabetes. Sequenced material consisted of expressed TCRB transcripts (all of the isolated RNA was reverse transcribed). Generated by immunoSEQ multiplex PCR, the TCRdb table keeps only in-frame clones and is missing some. The sample consists of a few hundred thousand clones, approximately 14% of them appearing once. The germline V gene encodes CDR1 GTSNPN and CDR2 SVGIG (reference sequence). The CDR3 has 13 residues. Trimming removed 5 bases from V and 4 bases from J; junction bases left unmatched: 5. Overall study findings and caveats: Overrepresentation of cells with high TCR expression could result from cDNA sequencing. When Type 1 diabetes patients were examined, their TCRB CDR3s proved moderately but significantly shorter in all four CD4+ subsets.

This clone was detected a few times. The antigen is unknown. The sequence was collected from a man aged 30-40 years with type 1 diabetes. The chain has TRBV30 and TRBJ1-1, with 9 bases fitting TRBD1. The sequenced sample was naive CD4+ T cells from blood. CDR3 DNA sequence: TGTGCCTGGGATGGGGACAGGGCCACTGAAGCTTTCTTT. It yields the protein CAWDGDRATEAFF.